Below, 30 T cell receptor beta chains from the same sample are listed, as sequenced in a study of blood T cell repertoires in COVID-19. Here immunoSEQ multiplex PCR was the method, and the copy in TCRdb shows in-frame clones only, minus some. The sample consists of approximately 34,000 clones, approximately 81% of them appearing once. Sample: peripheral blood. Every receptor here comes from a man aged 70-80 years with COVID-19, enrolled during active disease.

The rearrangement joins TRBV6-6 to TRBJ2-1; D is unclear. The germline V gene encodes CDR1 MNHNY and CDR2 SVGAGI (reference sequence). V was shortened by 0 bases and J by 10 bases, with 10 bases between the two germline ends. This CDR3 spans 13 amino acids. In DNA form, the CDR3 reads TGTGCCAGCAGTTACTCTGGAGTCCCGGAGCAGTTCTTC. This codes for CASSYSGVPEQFF.

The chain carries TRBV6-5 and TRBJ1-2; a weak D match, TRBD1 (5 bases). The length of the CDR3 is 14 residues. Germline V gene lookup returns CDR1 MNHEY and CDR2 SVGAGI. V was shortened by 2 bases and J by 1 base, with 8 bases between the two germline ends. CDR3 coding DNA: TGTGCCAGCAGTTACACGACAGATAACTATGGCTACACCTTC. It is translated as CASSYTTDNYGYTF.

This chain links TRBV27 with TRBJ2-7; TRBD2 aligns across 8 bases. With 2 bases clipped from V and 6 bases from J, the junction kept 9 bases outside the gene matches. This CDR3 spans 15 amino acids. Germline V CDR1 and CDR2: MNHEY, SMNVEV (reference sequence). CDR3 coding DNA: TGTGCCAGCAGTTTAATCAGCGGGAGCACCGGCGAGCAGTACTTC. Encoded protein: CASSLISGSTGEQYF.

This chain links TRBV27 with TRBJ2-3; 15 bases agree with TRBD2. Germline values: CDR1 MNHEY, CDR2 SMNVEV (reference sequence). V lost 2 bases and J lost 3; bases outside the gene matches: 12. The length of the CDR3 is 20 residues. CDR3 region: CASSLRGTSGRRVFTDTQYF. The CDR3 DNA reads TGTGCCAGCAGTTTAAGAGGGACTAGCGGGAGGAGAGTCTTTACAGATACGCAGTATTTT.

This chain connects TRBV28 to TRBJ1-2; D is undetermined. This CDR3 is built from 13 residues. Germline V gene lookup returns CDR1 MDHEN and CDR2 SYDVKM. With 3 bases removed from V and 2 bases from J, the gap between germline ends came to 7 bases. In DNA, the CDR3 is TGTGCCAGCAGTTTGGCAGCGAACTATGGCTACACCTTC. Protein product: CASSLAANYGYTF.

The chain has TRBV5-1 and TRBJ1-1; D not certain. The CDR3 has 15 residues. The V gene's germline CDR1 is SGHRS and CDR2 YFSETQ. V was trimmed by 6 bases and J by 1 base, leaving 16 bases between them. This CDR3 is CASNGIEGENTEAFF. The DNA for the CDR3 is TGCGCCAGCAATGGTATTGAAGGAGAGAACACTGAAGCTTTCTTT.

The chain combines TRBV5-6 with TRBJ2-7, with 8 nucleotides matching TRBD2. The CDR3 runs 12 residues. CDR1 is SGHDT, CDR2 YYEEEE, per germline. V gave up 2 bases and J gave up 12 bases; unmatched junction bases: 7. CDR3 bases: TGTGCCAGCAGCTTTAGCGGGGCCGACCCGTACTTC. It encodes CASSFSGADPYF.

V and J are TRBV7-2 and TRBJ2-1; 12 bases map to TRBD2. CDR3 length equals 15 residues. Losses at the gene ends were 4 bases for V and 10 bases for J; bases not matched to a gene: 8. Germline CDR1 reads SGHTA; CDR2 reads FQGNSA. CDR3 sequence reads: CASSSLAGGPGEQFF. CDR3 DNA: TGTGCCAGCAGCTCGCTAGCGGGAGGGCCAGGGGAGCAGTTCTTC.

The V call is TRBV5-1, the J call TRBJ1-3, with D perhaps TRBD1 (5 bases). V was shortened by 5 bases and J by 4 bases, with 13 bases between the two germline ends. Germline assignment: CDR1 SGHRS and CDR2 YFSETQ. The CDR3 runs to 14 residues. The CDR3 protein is CASSPAGFGNTIYF. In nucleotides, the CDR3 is TGCGCCAGCAGTCCTGCAGGGTTCGGAAACACCATATATTTT.

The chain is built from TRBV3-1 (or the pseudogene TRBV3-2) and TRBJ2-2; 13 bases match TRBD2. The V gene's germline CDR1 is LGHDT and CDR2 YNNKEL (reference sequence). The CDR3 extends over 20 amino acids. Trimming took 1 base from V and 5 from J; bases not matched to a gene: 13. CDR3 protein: CASSQGGLGLAGRETGELFF. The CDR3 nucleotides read TGTGCCAGCAGCCAAGGGGGCCTGGGACTAGCGGGAAGAGAGACCGGGGAGCTGTTTTTT.

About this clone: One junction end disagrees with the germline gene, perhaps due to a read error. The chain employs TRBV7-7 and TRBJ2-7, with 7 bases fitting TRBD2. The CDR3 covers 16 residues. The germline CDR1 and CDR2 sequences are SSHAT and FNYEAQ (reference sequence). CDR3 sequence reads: CASSLPRGRSTYEQYF. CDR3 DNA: TGTGCTAGCAGCTTACCCCGCGGGAGAAGCACCTACGAGCAGTACTTC.

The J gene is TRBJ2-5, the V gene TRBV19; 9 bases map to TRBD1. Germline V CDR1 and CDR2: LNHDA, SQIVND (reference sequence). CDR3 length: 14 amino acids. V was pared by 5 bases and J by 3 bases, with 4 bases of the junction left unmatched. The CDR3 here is CASSLDRGKETQYF. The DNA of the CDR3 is TGTGCCAGTAGTTTGGACAGGGGAAAAGAGACCCAGTACTTC. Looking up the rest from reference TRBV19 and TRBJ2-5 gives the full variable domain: DGGITQSPKYLFRKEGQNVTLSCEQNLNHDAMYWYRQDPGQGLRLIYYSQIVNDFQKGDIAEGYSVSREKKESFPLTVTSAQKNPTAFYLCASSLDRGKETQYFGPGTRLLVL.

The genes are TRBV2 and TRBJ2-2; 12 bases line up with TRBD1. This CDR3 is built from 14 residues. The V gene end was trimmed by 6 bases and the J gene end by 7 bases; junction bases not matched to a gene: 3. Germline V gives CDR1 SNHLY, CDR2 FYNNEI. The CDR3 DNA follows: TGTGCCAGCAGCGGGACAGGGGGCCGCGGGGAGCTGTTTTTT. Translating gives CASSGTGGRGELFF.

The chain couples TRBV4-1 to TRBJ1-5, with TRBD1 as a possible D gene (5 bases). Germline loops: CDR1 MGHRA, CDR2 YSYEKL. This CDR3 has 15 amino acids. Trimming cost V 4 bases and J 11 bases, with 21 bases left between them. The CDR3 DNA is TGCGCCAGCAGCCCCAGGGCGGGGGTGTGGATGACCCAGCATTTT. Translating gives CASSPRAGVWMTQHF.

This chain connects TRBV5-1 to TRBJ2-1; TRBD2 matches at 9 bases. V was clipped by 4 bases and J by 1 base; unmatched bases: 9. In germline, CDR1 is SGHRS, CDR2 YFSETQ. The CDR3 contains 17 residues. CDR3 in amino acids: CASSILAGTPSYNEQFF. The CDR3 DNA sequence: TGCGCCAGCAGCATCCTAGCGGGGACTCCGTCCTACAATGAGCAGTTCTTC.

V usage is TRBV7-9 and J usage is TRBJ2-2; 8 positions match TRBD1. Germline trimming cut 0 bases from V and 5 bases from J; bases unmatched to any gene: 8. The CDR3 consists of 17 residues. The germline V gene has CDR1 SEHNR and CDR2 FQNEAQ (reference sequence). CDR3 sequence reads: CASSLAGGQGPTGELFF. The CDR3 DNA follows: TGTGCCAGCAGCTTAGCTGGAGGACAGGGACCTACCGGGGAGCTGTTTTTT.

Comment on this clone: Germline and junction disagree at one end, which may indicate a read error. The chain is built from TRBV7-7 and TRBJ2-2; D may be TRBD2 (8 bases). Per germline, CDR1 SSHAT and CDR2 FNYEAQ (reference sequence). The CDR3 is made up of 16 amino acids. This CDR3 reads CASSPLGRGRTGELFF. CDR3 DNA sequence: TGTGCTAGCAGCCCCCTCGGGAGGGGGCGCACCGGGGAGCTGTTTTTT.

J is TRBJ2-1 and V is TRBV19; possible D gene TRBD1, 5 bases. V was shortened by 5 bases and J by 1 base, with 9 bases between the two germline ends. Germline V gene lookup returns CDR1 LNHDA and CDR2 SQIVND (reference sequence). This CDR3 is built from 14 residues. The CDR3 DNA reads TGTGCCAGTAGTTTCCAGGGATCCTACAATGAGCAGTTCTTC. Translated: CASSFQGSYNEQFF.

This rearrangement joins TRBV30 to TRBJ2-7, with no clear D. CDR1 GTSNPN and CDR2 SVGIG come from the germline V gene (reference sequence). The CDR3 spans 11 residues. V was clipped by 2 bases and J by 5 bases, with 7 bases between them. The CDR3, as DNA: TGTGCCTGGAGTCCTCGTCACGAGCAGTACTTC. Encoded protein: CAWSPRHEQYF.

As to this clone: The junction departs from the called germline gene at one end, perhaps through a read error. CDR3 coding DNA: TGTGCCAGCCGGGGGACAGCTGGAAGCACCATATATTTT. Amino acids: CASRGTAGSTIYF. This chain connects TRBV19 to TRBJ1-3; 7 positions agree with TRBD1. The CDR3 runs to 13 residues. Germline V CDR1 and CDR2: LNHDA, SQIVND (reference sequence).

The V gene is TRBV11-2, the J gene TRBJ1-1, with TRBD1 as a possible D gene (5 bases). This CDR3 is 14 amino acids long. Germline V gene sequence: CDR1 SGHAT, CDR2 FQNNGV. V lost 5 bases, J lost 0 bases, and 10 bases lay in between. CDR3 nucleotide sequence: TGTGCCAGCAGCGCAGGGTACATGAACACTGAAGCTTTCTTT. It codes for CASSAGYMNTEAFF.

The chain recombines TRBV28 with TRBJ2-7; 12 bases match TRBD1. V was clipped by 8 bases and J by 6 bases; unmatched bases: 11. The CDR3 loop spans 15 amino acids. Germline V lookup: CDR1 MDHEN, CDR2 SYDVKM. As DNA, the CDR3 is TGTGCCAGCCGAACCGGGACAGGGGGCTCGGGCGAGCAGTACTTC. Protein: CASRTGTGGSGEQYF.

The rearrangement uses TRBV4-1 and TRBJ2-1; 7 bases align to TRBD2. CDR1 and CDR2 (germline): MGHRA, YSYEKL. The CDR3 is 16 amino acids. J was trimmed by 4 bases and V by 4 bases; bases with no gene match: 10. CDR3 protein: CASSRNLAAWYNEQFF. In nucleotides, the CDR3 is TGCGCCAGCAGCCGGAACCTAGCGGCGTGGTACAATGAGCAGTTCTTC.

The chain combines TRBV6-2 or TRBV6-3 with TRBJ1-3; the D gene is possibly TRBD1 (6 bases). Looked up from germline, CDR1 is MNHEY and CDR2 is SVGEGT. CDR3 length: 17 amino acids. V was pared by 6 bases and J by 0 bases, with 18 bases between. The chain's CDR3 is CASSKRTGMASGNTIYF. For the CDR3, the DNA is TGTGCCAGCAGCAAGCGAACAGGGATGGCCTCTGGAAACACCATATATTTT.

CDR3: CASSLEAGTTSPLHF. Written as DNA, the CDR3 is TGTGCCAGCAGCTTAGAAGCCGGGACTACGTCACCCCTCCACTTT. The chain carries TRBV7-2 and TRBJ1-6; possibly TRBD1 for D (5 bases). Trimming took 1 base from V and 10 from J, leaving 14 bases between them. CDR1 is SGHTA, CDR2 FQGNSA, per germline. This CDR3 contains 15 residues.

CDR3 sequence: CATSGGGNTEAFF. The CDR3 region has the DNA TGTGCCACCAGCGGGGGAGGGAACACTGAAGCTTTCTTT. The gene calls are TRBV24-1 and TRBJ1-1, with a possible D match to TRBD1 (5 bases). CDR1 is KGHDR and CDR2 is SFDVKD in the germline V gene. The CDR3 contains 13 residues. V was clipped by 7 bases and J by 1 base, with 9 bases between them.

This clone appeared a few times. The CDR3 is CASSYSGAKNIQYF. The CDR3 DNA is TGTGCCAGCAGTTACAGCGGGGCCAAAAACATTCAGTACTTC. The chain uses TRBV6-2 or TRBV6-3 and TRBJ2-4; a weak D match, TRBD2 (6 bases). The germline CDR1 and CDR2 sequences are MNHEY and SVGEGT. CDR3 length equals 14 residues. The V and J ends lost 2 bases and 1 base respectively, with 6 bases between them.

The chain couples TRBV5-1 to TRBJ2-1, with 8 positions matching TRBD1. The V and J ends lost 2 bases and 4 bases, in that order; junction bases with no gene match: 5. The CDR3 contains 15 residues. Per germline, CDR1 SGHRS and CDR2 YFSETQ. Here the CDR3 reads CASSFGQGTYNEQFF. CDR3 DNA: TGCGCCAGCAGCTTCGGACAGGGAACGTACAATGAGCAGTTCTTC.

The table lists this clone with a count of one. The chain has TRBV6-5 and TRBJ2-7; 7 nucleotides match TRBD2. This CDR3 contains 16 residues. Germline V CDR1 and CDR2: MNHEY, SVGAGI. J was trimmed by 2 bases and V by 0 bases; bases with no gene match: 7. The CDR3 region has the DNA TGTGCCAGCAGTTACTCGAGCAAGCGGGGCCCCTACGAGCAGTACTTC. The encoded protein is CASSYSSKRGPYEQYF.

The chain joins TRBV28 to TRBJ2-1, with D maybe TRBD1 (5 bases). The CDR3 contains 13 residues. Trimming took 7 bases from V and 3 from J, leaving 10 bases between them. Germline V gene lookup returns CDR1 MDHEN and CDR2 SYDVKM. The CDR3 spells CASKGPVYNEQFF. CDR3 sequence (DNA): TGTGCCAGCAAGGGGCCTGTCTACAATGAGCAGTTCTTC.